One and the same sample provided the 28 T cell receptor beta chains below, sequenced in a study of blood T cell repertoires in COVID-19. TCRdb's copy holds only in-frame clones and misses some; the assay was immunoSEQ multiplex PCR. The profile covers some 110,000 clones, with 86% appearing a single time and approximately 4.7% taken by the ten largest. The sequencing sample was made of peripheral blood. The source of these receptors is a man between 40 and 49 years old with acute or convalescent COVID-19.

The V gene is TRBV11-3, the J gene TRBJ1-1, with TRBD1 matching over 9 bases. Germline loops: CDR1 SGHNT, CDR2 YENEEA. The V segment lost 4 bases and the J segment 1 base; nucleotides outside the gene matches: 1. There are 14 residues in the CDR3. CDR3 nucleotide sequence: TGTGCCAGCAGCTCGGGACAGGGGAACACTGAAGCTTTCTTT. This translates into CASSSGQGNTEAFF.

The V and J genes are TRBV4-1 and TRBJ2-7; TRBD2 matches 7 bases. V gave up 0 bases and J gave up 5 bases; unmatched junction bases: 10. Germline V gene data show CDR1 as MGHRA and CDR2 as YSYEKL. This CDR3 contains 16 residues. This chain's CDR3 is CASSQDTGLSADEQYF. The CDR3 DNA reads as TGCGCCAGCAGCCAAGATACGGGACTATCCGCGGACGAGCAGTACTTC.

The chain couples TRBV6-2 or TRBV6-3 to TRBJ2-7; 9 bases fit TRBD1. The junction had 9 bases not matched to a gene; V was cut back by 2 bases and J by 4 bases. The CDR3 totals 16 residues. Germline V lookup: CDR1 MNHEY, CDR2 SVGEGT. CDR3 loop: CASSYEPGQGSYEQYF. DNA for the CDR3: TGTGCCAGCAGTTACGAACCGGGACAGGGTTCGTACGAGCAGTACTTC.

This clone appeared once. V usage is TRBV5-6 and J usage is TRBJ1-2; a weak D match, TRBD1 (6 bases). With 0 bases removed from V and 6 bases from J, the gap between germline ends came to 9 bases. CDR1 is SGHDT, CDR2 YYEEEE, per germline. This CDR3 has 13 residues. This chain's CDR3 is CASSLGGLDGYTF. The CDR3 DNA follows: TGTGCCAGCAGCTTGGGGGGGCTGGATGGCTACACCTTC.

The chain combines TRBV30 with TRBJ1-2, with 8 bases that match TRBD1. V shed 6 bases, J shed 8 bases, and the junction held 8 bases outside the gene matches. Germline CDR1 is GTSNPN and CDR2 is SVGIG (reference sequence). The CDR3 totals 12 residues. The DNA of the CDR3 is TGTGCCTGCCATTGGACAGGGTGGGGCTACACCTTC. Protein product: CACHWTGWGYTF. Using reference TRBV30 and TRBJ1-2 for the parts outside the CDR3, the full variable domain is SQTIHQWPATLVQPVGSPLSLECTVEGTSNPNLYWYRQAAGRGLQLLFYSVGIGQISSEVPQNLSASRPQDRQFILSSKKLLLSDSGFYLCACHWTGWGYTFGSGTRLTVV.

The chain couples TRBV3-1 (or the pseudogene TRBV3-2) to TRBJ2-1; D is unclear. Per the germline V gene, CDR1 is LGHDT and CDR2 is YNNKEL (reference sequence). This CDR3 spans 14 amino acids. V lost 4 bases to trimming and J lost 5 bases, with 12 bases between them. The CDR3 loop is CASSLRKRNNEQFF. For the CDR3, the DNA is TGTGCCAGCAGCCTTAGAAAGAGAAACAATGAGCAGTTCTTC.

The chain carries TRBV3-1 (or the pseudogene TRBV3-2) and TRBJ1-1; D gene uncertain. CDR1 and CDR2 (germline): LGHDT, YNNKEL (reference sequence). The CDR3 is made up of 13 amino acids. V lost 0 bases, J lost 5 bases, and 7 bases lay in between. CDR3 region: CASSQDLQTEAFF. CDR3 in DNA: TGTGCCAGCAGCCAAGATCTGCAGACTGAAGCTTTCTTT.

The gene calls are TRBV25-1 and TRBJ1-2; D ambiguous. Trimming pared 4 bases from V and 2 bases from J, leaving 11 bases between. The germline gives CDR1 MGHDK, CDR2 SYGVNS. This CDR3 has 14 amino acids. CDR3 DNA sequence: TGTGCCAGCAGTGTCGACACGATAAACTATGGCTACACCTTC. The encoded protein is CASSVDTINYGYTF.

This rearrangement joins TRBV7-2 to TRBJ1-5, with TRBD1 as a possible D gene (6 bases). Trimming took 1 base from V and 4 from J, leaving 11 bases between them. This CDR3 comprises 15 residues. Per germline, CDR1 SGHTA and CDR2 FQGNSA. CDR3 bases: TGTGCCAGCAGCTTAGTTGAGGGGGGGAATCAGCCCCAGCATTTT. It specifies CASSLVEGGNQPQHF.

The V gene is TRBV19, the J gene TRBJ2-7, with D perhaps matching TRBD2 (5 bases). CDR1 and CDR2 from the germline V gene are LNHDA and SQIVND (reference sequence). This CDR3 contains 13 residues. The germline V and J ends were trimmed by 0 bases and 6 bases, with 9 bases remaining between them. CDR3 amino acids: CASSIERVAEQYF. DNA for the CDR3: TGTGCCAGTAGTATAGAGAGGGTTGCCGAGCAGTACTTC.

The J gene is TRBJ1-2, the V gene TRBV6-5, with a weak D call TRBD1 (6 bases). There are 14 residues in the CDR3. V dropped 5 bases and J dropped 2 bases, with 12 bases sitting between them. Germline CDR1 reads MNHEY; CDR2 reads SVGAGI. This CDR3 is CASSPRTVNYGYTF. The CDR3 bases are TGTGCCAGCAGTCCGCGGACAGTCAACTATGGCTACACCTTC.

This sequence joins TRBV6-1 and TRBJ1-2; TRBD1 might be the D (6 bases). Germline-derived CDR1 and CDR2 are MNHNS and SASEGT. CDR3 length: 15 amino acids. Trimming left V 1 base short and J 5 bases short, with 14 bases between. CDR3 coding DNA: TGTGCCAGCAGTGAAGTAAGTGGGGGCGCTTATGGCTACACCTTC. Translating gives CASSEVSGGAYGYTF.

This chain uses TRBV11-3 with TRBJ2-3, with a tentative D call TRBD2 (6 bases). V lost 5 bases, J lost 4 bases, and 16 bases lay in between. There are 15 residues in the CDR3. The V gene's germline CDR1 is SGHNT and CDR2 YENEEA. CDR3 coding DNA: TGTGCCAGCAGCCCGGGACTTAATGAGGCAGATACGCAGTATTTT. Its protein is CASSPGLNEADTQYF.

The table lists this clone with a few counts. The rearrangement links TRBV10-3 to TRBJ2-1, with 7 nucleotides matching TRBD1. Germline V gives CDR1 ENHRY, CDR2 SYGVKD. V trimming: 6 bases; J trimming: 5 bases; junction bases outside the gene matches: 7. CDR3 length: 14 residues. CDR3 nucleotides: TGTGCCATCAGAGTGGGACAGAAGAACAATGAGCAGTTCTTC. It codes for CAIRVGQKNNEQFF.

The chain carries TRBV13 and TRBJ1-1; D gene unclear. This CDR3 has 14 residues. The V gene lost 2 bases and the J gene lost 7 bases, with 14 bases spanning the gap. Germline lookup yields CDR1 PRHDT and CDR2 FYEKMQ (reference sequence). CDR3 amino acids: CASSLNGNLGEAFF. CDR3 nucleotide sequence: TGTGCCAGCAGCTTAAACGGGAATCTAGGTGAAGCTTTCTTT.

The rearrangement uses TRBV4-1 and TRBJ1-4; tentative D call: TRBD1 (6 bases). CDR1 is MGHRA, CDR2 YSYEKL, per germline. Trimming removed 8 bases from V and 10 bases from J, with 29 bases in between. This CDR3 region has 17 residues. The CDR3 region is CASGGHQGGTIGGKLFF. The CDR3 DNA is TGCGCCAGCGGGGGACACCAAGGTGGGACTATAGGTGGAAAACTGTTTTTT.

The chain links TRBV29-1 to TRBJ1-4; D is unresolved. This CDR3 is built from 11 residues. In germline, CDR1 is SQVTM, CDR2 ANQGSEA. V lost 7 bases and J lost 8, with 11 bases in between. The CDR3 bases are TGCAGCGGTTCCCTTCAGGAAAAACTGTTTTTT. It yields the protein CSGSLQEKLFF.

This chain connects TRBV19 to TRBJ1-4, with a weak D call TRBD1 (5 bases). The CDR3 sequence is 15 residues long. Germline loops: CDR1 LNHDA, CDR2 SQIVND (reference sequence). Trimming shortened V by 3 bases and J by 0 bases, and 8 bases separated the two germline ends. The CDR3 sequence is CASSIGGATNEKLFF. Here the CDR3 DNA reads TGTGCCAGTAGTATCGGGGGTGCAACTAATGAAAAACTGTTTTTT.

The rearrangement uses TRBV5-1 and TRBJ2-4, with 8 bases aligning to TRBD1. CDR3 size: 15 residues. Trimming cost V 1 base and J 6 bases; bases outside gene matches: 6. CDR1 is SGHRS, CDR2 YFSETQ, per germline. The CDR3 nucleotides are TGCGCCAGCAGCTTGACCGGACAGGGTGGAAACATTCAGTACTTC. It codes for CASSLTGQGGNIQYF.

The CDR3 DNA reads TGTGCCAGCAGCGTTGTTATGGGGAGTAGAGATGAAAAACTGTTTTTT. This sequence encodes CASSVVMGSRDEKLFF. V and J are TRBV7-8 and TRBJ1-4; unclear D gene. Per the germline V gene, CDR1 is SGHVS and CDR2 is FQNEAQ. The CDR3 length is 16 residues. Trimming stripped 5 bases from V and 6 bases from J, with 19 bases between. Based on the CDR3 plus reference TRBV7-8 and TRBJ1-4, the full variable domain is GAGVSQSPRYKVAKRGQDVALRCDPISGHVSLFWYQQALGQGPEFLTYFQNEAQLDKSGLPSDRFFAERPEGSVSTLKIQRTQQEDSAVYLCASSVVMGSRDEKLFFGSGTQLSVL.

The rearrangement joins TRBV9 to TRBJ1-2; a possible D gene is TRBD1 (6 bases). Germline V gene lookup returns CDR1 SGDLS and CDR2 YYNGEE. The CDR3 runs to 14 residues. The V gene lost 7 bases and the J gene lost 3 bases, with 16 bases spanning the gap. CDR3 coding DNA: TGTGCCAGCTCCGGGGGGCGCTGGGACTATGGCTACACCTTC. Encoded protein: CASSGGRWDYGYTF.

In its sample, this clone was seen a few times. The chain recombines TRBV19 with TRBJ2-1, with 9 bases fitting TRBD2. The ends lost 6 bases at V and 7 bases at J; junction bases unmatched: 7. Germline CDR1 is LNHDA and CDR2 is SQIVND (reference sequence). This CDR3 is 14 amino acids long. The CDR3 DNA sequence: TGTGCCAGTAGCGTATTAGCGGGAGAGAATGAGCAGTTCTTC. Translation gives CASSVLAGENEQFF.

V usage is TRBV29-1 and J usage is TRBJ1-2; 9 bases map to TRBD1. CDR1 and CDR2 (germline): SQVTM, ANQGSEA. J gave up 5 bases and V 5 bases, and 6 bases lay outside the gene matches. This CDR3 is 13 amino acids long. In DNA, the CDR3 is TGCAGCGTTCCCCGGACAGGGGAATATGGCTACACCTTC. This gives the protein CSVPRTGEYGYTF.

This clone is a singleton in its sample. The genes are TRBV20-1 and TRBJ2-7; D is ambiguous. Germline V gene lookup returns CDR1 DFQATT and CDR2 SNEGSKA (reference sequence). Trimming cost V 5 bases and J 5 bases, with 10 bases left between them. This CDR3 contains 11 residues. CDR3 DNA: TGCAGTGCTGAGGATTCTCACGAGCAGTACTTC. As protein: CSAEDSHEQYF.

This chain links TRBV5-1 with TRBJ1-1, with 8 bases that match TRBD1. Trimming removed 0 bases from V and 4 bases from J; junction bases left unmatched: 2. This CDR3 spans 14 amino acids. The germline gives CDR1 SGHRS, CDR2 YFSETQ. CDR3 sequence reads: CASSLGTGGTEAFF. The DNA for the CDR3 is TGCGCCAGCAGCTTGGGTACAGGGGGCACTGAAGCTTTCTTT.

CDR3 in amino acids: CASGLVGLGQLSYEQYF. The CDR3, as DNA: TGTGCTAGTGGTTTGGTAGGACTGGGACAGCTTTCCTACGAGCAGTACTTC. The chain has TRBV12-5 and TRBJ2-7, with 7 positions matching TRBD1. V trimming: 0 bases; J trimming: 1 base; junction bases outside the gene matches: 9. The germline V gene has CDR1 LGHNT and CDR2 FRNRAP. The CDR3 runs 17 residues.

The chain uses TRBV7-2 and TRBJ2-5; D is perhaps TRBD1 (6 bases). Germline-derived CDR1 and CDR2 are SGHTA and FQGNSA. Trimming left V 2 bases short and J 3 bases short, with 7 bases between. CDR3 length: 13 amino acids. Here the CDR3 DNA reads TGTGCCAGCAGCTTACCAGGGGAAGAGACCCAGTACTTC. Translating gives CASSLPGEETQYF.

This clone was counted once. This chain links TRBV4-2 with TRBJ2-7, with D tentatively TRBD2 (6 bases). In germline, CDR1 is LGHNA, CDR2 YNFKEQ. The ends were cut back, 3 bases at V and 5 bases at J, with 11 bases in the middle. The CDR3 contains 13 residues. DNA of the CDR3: TGTGCCAGCAGCCACAGGACTATTCACGAGCAGTACTTC. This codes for CASSHRTIHEQYF.